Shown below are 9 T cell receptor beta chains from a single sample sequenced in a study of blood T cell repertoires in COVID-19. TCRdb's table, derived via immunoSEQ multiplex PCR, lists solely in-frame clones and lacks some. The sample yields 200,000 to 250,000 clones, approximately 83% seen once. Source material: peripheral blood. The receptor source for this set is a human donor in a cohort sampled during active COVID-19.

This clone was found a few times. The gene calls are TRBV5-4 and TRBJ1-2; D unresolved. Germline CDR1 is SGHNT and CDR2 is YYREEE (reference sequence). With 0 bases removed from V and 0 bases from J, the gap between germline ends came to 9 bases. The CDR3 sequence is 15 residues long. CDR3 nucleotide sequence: TGTGCCAGCAGCTTGGAACAGAGAGCTAACTATGGCTACACCTTC. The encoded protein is CASSLEQRANYGYTF.

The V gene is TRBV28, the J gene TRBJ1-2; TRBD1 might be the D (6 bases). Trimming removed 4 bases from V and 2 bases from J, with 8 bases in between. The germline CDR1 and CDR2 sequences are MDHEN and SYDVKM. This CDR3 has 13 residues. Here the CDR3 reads CASSSQGNYGYTF. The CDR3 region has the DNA TGTGCCAGCAGTTCTCAGGGGAACTATGGCTACACCTTC.

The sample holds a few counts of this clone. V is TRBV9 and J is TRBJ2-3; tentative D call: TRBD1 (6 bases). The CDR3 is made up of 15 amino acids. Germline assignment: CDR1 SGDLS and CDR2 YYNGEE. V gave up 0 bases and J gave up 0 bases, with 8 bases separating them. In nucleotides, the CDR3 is TGTGCCAGCAGCGTAGTCACAGGGAGCACAGATACGCAGTATTTT. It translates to CASSVVTGSTDTQYF. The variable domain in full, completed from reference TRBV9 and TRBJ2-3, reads DSGVTQTPKHLITATGQRVTLRCSPRSGDLSVYWYQQSLDQGLQFLIQYYNGEERAKGNILERFSAQQFPDLHSELNLSSLELGDSALYFCASSVVTGSTDTQYFGPGTRLTVL.

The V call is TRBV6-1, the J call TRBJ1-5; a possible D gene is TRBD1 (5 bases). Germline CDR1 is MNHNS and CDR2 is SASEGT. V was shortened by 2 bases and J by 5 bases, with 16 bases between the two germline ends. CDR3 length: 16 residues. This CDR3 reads CASSERVGRGHQPQHF. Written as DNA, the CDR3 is TGTGCCAGCAGTGAAAGGGTCGGAAGGGGTCATCAGCCCCAGCATTTT.

CDR3: CAISGIAGYTGELFF. CDR3 in DNA: TGTGCCATCAGTGGAATAGCGGGTTACACCGGGGAGCTGTTTTTT. This chain joins TRBV10-3 and TRBJ2-2; 7 bases map to TRBD2. J gave up 3 bases and V 4 bases, and 5 bases lay outside the gene matches. Looked up from germline, CDR1 is ENHRY and CDR2 is SYGVKD. The length of the CDR3 is 15 residues.

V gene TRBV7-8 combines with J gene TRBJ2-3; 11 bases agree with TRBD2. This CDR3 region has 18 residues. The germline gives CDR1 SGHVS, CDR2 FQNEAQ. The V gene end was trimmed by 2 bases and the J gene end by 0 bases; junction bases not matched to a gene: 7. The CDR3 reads CASSLPLAGGASTDTQYF. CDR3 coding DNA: TGTGCCAGCAGCTTACCCCTAGCGGGGGGCGCTAGCACAGATACGCAGTATTTT.

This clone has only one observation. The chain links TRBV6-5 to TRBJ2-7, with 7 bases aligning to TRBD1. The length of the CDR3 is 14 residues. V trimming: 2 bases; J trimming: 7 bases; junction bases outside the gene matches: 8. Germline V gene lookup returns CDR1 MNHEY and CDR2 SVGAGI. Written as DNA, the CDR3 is TGTGCCAGCAGTTACAGGGGGCCGATGAAGGAGCAGTACTTC. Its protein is CASSYRGPMKEQYF.

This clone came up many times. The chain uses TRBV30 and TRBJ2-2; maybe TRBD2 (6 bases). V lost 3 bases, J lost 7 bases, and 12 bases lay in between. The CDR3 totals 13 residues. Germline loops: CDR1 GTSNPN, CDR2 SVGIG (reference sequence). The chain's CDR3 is CAWSPGAGGELFF. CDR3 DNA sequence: TGTGCCTGGAGCCCGGGAGCGGGCGGGGAGCTGTTTTTT.

The CDR3 bases are TGCGCCAGCAGCTTGGGCGGATTCCAGAACACCGGGGAGCTGTTTTTT. Its translation: CASSLGGFQNTGELFF. The rearrangement joins TRBV5-1 to TRBJ2-2; D not certain. Germline CDR1 reads SGHRS; CDR2 reads YFSETQ. Trimming removed 0 bases at V and 1 base at J, with 10 bases between. The CDR3 is 16 residues long.